What follows are 19 T cell receptor beta chains derived from one specimen sequenced in a study of T cell repertoires in cytomegalovirus infection. TCRdb ran MiXCR on the reads and lists one entry per CDR3 protein. Altogether some 800,000 distinct CDR3 sequences are present, approximately 32% being singletons, with the ten largest covering roughly an eighth. No antigen has been assigned to these receptors. The material sequenced was cultured CD8+ T cells from PBMCs, taken from culture after CMV antigen stimulation. These receptors were taken from a human donor in good health (CMV status not recorded). Some clones in this sample may be carry-over from other donors' samples.

This clonotype came up once. A read error may explain this, as a much larger clone is one base away. This chain uses TRBV7-4 with TRBJ1-2; D gene uncertain. Trimming pared 1 base from V and 8 bases from J, leaving 23 bases between. The germline V gene has CDR1 SGHVT and CDR2 SQSDAQ. This CDR3 spans 17 amino acids. This CDR3 reads CASSLDSGLGLNLGYTF. CDR3 nucleotide sequence: TGTGCCAGCAGCTTAGATTCCGGGCTGGGTCTGAACTTGGGCTACACCTTC. Together with reference TRBV7-4 and TRBJ1-2, the CDR3 gives the full variable domain: GAGVSQSPRYKVAKRGRDVALRCDSISGHVTLYWYRQTLGQGSEVLTYSQSDAQRDKSGRPSGRFSAERPERSVSTLKIQRTEQGDSAVYLCASSLDSGLGLNLGYTFGSGTRLTVV.

In its sample, this clonotype was seen once. The chain joins TRBV2 to TRBJ1-2; TRBD1 matches at 7 bases. Germline CDR1 reads SNHLY; CDR2 reads FYNNEI. CDR3 length equals 16 residues. V lost 3 bases and J lost 3; bases outside the gene matches: 10. In nucleotides, the CDR3 is TGTGCCAGCAGTGAGGAGCCGGGACAGAAACACTATGGCTACACCTTC. Its translation: CASSEEPGQKHYGYTF.

The chain's CDR3 is CAISPPGQGYNEQFF. As DNA, the CDR3 is TGTGCCATCAGCCCCCCGGGACAGGGCTACAATGAGCAGTTCTTC. The chain employs TRBV10-3 and TRBJ2-1; 9 bases line up with TRBD1. The CDR3 contains 15 residues. In germline, CDR1 is ENHRY, CDR2 SYGVKD. Trimming cost V 6 bases and J 3 bases; bases outside gene matches: 6.

The genes are TRBV5-6 and TRBJ2-1, with 9 nucleotides matching TRBD2. Trimming at V came to 1 base and at J to 9 bases, leaving 11 bases not matched to a gene. The CDR3 is made up of 16 amino acids. Looked up from germline, CDR1 is SGHDT and CDR2 is YYEEEE. As DNA, the CDR3 is TGTGCCAGCAGCTTGTGGGGCGGGGGGGGAATCGGTGAGCAGTTCTTC. Encoded protein: CASSLWGGGGIGEQFF.

The chain links TRBV6-1 to TRBJ1-6; D is unclear. V lost 5 bases and J 9 bases, leaving 17 bases between the germline ends. The CDR3 runs 15 residues. Germline V gives CDR1 MNHNS, CDR2 SASEGT. The CDR3 here is CASSPQGLGPSPLHF. The CDR3 DNA is TGTGCCAGCAGTCCCCAAGGACTAGGGCCTTCACCCCTCCACTTT.

CDR3 nucleotide sequence: TGTGCCAGCAGTGCCGGGGGGTTGCTCCACTTT. It translates to CASSAGGLLHF. The chain carries TRBV6-5 and TRBJ1-6; D possibly corresponds to TRBD1 (5 bases). Trimming left V 5 bases short and J 16 bases short, with 12 bases between. CDR1 is MNHEY, CDR2 SVGAGI, per germline. The CDR3 runs 11 residues.

This rearrangement joins TRBV28 to TRBJ2-6, with D unclear. The V end lost 3 bases, the J end lost 0 bases, and 18 bases lay between the germline ends. CDR3 length equals 19 residues. CDR1 and CDR2 (germline): MDHEN, SYDVKM. The CDR3 nucleotides read TGTGCCAGCAGTTTCCCGGTGGGCGTATCAAGCTCTGGGGCCAACGTCCTGACTTTC. As protein: CASSFPVGVSSSGANVLTF.

The J gene is TRBJ1-1, the V gene TRBV24-1, with D unresolved. CDR3 length equals 14 residues. The V end was cut by 4 bases, the J end by 2 bases, with 10 bases between. The V gene's germline CDR1 is KGHDR and CDR2 SFDVKD. Here the CDR3 DNA reads TGTGCCACCAGTGACCATGATCCAAACACTGAAGCTTTCTTT. Its protein is CATSDHDPNTEAFF.

The chain is built from TRBV23-1 and TRBJ1-1; D is undetermined. TRBV23-1 has ORF status, its function being uncertain. The CDR3 length is 14 residues. V was cut by 4 bases and J by 0 bases, with 9 bases left in between. The DNA of the CDR3 is TGCGCCAGCAGTCCCATTAGAGTGAACACTGAAGCTTTCTTT. It yields the protein CASSPIRVNTEAFF.

This clonotype has more than one count but fewer than ten. The rearrangement joins TRBV6-5 to TRBJ1-6; D is unclear. CDR3 length: 13 amino acids. The V gene lost 2 bases and the J gene lost 8 bases, with 7 bases spanning the gap. CDR1 MNHEY and CDR2 SVGAGI come from the germline V gene. The CDR3 sequence: CASSYPGDSPLHF. CDR3 in DNA: TGTGCCAGCAGTTACCCGGGAGATTCACCCCTCCACTTT.

The chain couples TRBV13 to TRBJ2-7, with D possibly matching TRBD1 (5 bases). The CDR3 contains 13 residues. Looked up from germline, CDR1 is PRHDT and CDR2 is FYEKMQ (reference sequence). Deletions cut 5 bases from V and 4 bases from J, with 12 bases between. The CDR3 DNA reads TGTGCCAGCAGCCAAGGGGCGTCTTACGAGCAGTACGTC. This gives the protein CASSQGASYEQYV.

This clonotype came up a few times. This chain links TRBV28 with TRBJ1-5, with D unclear. This CDR3 spans 15 amino acids. CDR1 and CDR2 (germline): MDHEN, SYDVKM. The V and J ends lost 4 bases and 7 bases respectively, with 17 bases between them. The CDR3 loop is CASSSGVDPLQPQHF. As DNA, the CDR3 is TGTGCCAGCAGTTCCGGGGTTGACCCTTTGCAGCCCCAGCATTTT.

The rearrangement links TRBV10-2 to TRBJ2-1; 7 bases agree with TRBD1. Germline lookup yields CDR1 WSHSY and CDR2 SAAADI. V was clipped by 3 bases and J by 5 bases; unmatched bases: 7. This CDR3 is 15 amino acids long. CDR3 amino acids: CASSDRGGAHNEQFF. The CDR3 region has the DNA TGCGCCAGCAGTGACCGAGGGGGCGCCCACAATGAGCAGTTCTTC.

This clonotype was seen only a few times. The CDR3 loop reads CASSRQHLGASSYNEQFF. The CDR3, as DNA: TGTGCCAGCAGTCGTCAACATTTGGGGGCCAGCTCCTACAATGAGCAGTTCTTC. V and J are TRBV2 and TRBJ2-1, with D possibly matching TRBD1 (6 bases). Germline CDR1 SNHLY, CDR2 FYNNEI. V was clipped by 5 bases and J by 0 bases, with 20 bases between them. The CDR3 totals 18 residues.

This clonotype was recorded a few times. The rearrangement joins TRBV10-2 to TRBJ2-1; 7 bases line up with TRBD2. This CDR3 contains 15 residues. The junction had 5 bases not matched to a gene; V was cut back by 2 bases and J by 4 bases. From germline, CDR1 is WSHSY and CDR2 SAAADI. CDR3 in amino acids: CASSESLAVYNEQFF. CDR3 DNA sequence: TGCGCCAGCAGTGAGAGTCTAGCGGTATACAATGAGCAGTTCTTC.

The chain has TRBV7-2 and TRBJ2-3; D ambiguous. Deletions cut 4 bases from V and 3 bases from J, with 11 bases between. The CDR3 consists of 14 residues. Germline V gene sequence: CDR1 SGHTA, CDR2 FQGNSA. As DNA, the CDR3 is TGTGCCAGCAGCTCCTATAGACCGACAGATACGCAGTATTTT. It yields the protein CASSSYRPTDTQYF.

V usage is TRBV19 and J usage is TRBJ2-5; D might be TRBD2 (5 bases). Germline V gene lookup returns CDR1 LNHDA and CDR2 SQIVND (reference sequence). Trimming removed 5 bases from V and 0 bases from J, with 10 bases in between. The CDR3 loop spans 14 amino acids. The CDR3 here is CASSGLRNQETQYF. CDR3 DNA sequence: TGTGCCAGTAGTGGACTGAGGAACCAAGAGACCCAGTACTTC.

The J gene is TRBJ2-1, the V gene TRBV20-1, with D maybe TRBD1 (6 bases). Germline loops: CDR1 DFQATT, CDR2 SNEGSKA (reference sequence). This CDR3 comprises 16 residues. V was trimmed by 1 base and J by 0 bases, leaving 13 bases between them. The CDR3 region has the DNA TGCAGTGCTAGAGGGACAGTGGCGGCCTCCTACAATGAGCAGTTCTTC. Protein product: CSARGTVAASYNEQFF.

Remarks on this clonotype: It may be a read error: a sequence one base away is much more abundant. The chain couples TRBV7-6 to TRBJ2-3; D may be TRBD1 (6 bases). From germline, CDR1 is SGHVS and CDR2 FNYEAQ. The CDR3 is 13 amino acids. CDR3 residues: CVSSIRGTDTQYF. The CDR3 coding sequence is TGTGTCAGCAGTATCAGGGGAACAGATACGCAGTATTTT.